This is a list of T cell receptor beta chains from one sample in a study of T cells in Graves' hyperthyroidism and ophthalmopathy. TCRdb re-derived calls from the multiplex PCR reads in MiXCR, one entry per CDR3 protein. Of about 640,000 distinct CDR3 sequences in the sample, about 15% were seen once. Sequenced input: blood. The receptors were sampled from a woman in her fifties or sixties with Graves' ophthalmopathy. Both conserved end residues are part of each CDR3. The order of the fields is clone size, J gene, V gene, CDR3 protein. Some rows mark clone size as missing; the rest say once, few, many or name a class of expanded clone.

abundance: many
j_gene: TRBJ2-7
v_gene: TRBV2
CDR3aa: CATTAGTGQYEQYF

abundance: many
j_gene: TRBJ1-2
v_gene: TRBV13
CDR3aa: CASSLWVQGNYGYTF

abundance: many
j_gene: TRBJ2-7
v_gene: TRBV10-3
CDR3aa: CAISEGATLSYEQYF

abundance: many
j_gene: TRBJ2-7
v_gene: TRBV28
CDR3aa: CASSLSVGLAGRYEQYF

abundance: -
j_gene: TRBJ1-1
v_gene: TRBV4-1
CDR3aa: CASSQGTGAEAFF

abundance: few
j_gene: TRBJ1-5
v_gene: TRBV20-1
CDR3aa: CSAREGAGPQHF

abundance: -
j_gene: TRBJ1-3
v_gene: TRBV25-1
CDR3aa: CASSAVAGSSGNTIYF

abundance: many
j_gene: TRBJ2-7
v_gene: TRBV28
CDR3aa: CASSSSGIYEQYF

abundance: -
j_gene: TRBJ1-2
v_gene: TRBV28
CDR3aa: CASCTGSYGYTF

abundance: few
j_gene: TRBJ2-5
v_gene: TRBV28
CDR3aa: CASSPGRSAETQYF

abundance: many
j_gene: TRBJ2-7
v_gene: TRBV7-2
CDR3aa: CASSSGPSYEQYF

abundance: few
j_gene: TRBJ2-2
v_gene: TRBV28
CDR3aa: CATDRDGGELFF

abundance: many
j_gene: TRBJ2-5
v_gene: TRBV7-8
CDR3aa: CASSSGLAVQETQYF

abundance: -
j_gene: TRBJ2-1
v_gene: TRBV20-1
CDR3aa: CSASRLAGINEQFF

abundance: many
j_gene: TRBJ2-1
v_gene: TRBV12-3/TRBV12-4
CDR3aa: CASSSADMMYEQFF

abundance: -
j_gene: TRBJ2-7
v_gene: TRBV29-1
CDR3aa: CSVARQVSGEQYF

abundance: -
j_gene: TRBJ2-7
v_gene: TRBV28
CDR3aa: CASSLYGTYYEQYF

abundance: many
j_gene: TRBJ2-2
v_gene: TRBV15
CDR3aa: CATSRGASGGHTGELFF

abundance: -
j_gene: TRBJ2-7
v_gene: TRBV19
CDR3aa: CASSIDRDRASYEQYF

abundance: many
j_gene: TRBJ2-3
v_gene: TRBV2
CDR3aa: CASRATGGGSDDTQYF

abundance: many
j_gene: TRBJ2-7
v_gene: TRBV11-2
CDR3aa: CASSHQRTATISYEQYF

abundance: many
j_gene: TRBJ1-1
v_gene: TRBV28
CDR3aa: CASPEETGDVIFPASNTEAFF

abundance: many
j_gene: TRBJ2-7
v_gene: TRBV7-8
CDR3aa: CASSMKTGGILTYEQYF

abundance: few
j_gene: TRBJ2-7
v_gene: TRBV29-1
CDR3aa: CSVGDRVWDEQYF

abundance: many
j_gene: TRBJ1-2
v_gene: TRBV30
CDR3aa: CAWSDRVIYGYTF

abundance: few
j_gene: TRBJ1-1
v_gene: TRBV19
CDR3aa: CASIPGDSMNTEAFF

abundance: few
j_gene: TRBJ2-4
v_gene: TRBV20-1
CDR3aa: CSARVGTGLGLLAKNIQCF

abundance: few
j_gene: TRBJ1-5
v_gene: TRBV6-2/TRBV6-3
CDR3aa: CASSYIGVGQPQHF

abundance: many
j_gene: TRBJ1-1
v_gene: TRBV27
CDR3aa: CASLGVTEAFF

abundance: few
j_gene: TRBJ1-5
v_gene: TRBV4-3
CDR3aa: CASSQDKGVLQHF

abundance: -
j_gene: TRBJ2-7
v_gene: TRBV24-1
CDR3aa: CATSDPRTGHTYEQYF

abundance: -
j_gene: TRBJ1-2
v_gene: TRBV15
CDR3aa: CATSRVVGRASYGYTF

abundance: -
j_gene: TRBJ1-5
v_gene: TRBV19
CDR3aa: CASSPLQGVSNQPQHF

abundance: many
j_gene: TRBJ2-2
v_gene: TRBV27
CDR3aa: CASTASGRNTGELFF

abundance: many
j_gene: TRBJ2-3
v_gene: TRBV12-3/TRBV12-4
CDR3aa: CASSLIAGVTQYF

abundance: many
j_gene: TRBJ2-3
v_gene: TRBV6-2/TRBV6-3
CDR3aa: CASSSWGHHTDTQYF

abundance: -
j_gene: TRBJ1-2
v_gene: TRBV19
CDR3aa: CASSVDRDLYGYTF

abundance: -
j_gene: TRBJ2-3
v_gene: TRBV9
CDR3aa: CASSATGGSTDTQYF

abundance: many
j_gene: TRBJ1-5
v_gene: TRBV30
CDR3aa: CAWNPGQSNQPQHF

abundance: many
j_gene: TRBJ1-2
v_gene: TRBV5-5
CDR3aa: CASRVDRGHISYTF

abundance: many
j_gene: TRBJ2-1
v_gene: TRBV20-1
CDR3aa: CSARDLIAGTYNEQFF

abundance: -
j_gene: TRBJ1-1
v_gene: TRBV7-9
CDR3aa: CASSENRGPNTEAFF

abundance: many
j_gene: TRBJ2-7
v_gene: TRBV7-9
CDR3aa: CASSLYPAGRSSYEQYF

abundance: many
j_gene: TRBJ1-2
v_gene: TRBV6-1
CDR3aa: CASRRRPGQGATFGYTF

abundance: -
j_gene: TRBJ2-7
v_gene: TRBV4-2
CDR3aa: CASSQVGGVTYEQYF

abundance: -
j_gene: TRBJ2-7
v_gene: TRBV2
CDR3aa: CASSEGRNSYEQYF

abundance: many
j_gene: TRBJ1-2
v_gene: TRBV3-1
CDR3aa: CASSPPVIGQNYGYTF

abundance: once
j_gene: TRBJ1-6
v_gene: TRBV6-2/TRBV6-3
CDR3aa: CAIKEDLNYNSPLHF

abundance: -
j_gene: TRBJ2-4
v_gene: TRBV20-1
CDR3aa: CSAAGTREAKNIQYF

abundance: many
j_gene: TRBJ2-1
v_gene: TRBV11-1
CDR3aa: CASSLNSLRYNEQFF

abundance: few
j_gene: TRBJ2-1
v_gene: TRBV3-1
CDR3aa: CASSQTGLEQFF

abundance: once
j_gene: TRBJ2-7
v_gene: TRBV5-1
CDR3aa: CASSLAGKQYF

abundance: many
j_gene: TRBJ2-2
v_gene: TRBV2
CDR3aa: CASSGPSRDSGELFF

abundance: many
j_gene: TRBJ1-6
v_gene: TRBV27
CDR3aa: CASAMGQIFNSPLHF

abundance: many
j_gene: TRBJ2-4
v_gene: TRBV7-9
CDR3aa: CASSSDGGDIQYF

abundance: once
j_gene: TRBJ2-1
v_gene: TRBV7-9
CDR3aa: CASSFMVAGLYNEQFF

abundance: -
j_gene: TRBJ2-1
v_gene: TRBV24-1
CDR3aa: CATSDPRGFNEQFF

abundance: few
j_gene: TRBJ1-4
v_gene: TRBV2
CDR3aa: CASRVQGAGEKLFF

abundance: many
j_gene: TRBJ2-2
v_gene: TRBV20-1
CDR3aa: CSARDPAYSGRTTGELFF